Each of the 9 T cell receptor beta chains below was sequenced from the same sample in a study of STAT3 mutations in large granular lymphocyte leukemia. Study findings and constraints: Every T-LGLL patient had at least one immunodominant TCRbeta clonotype.

These receptors' targets are unknown. The table came from immunoSEQ multiplex PCR; TCRdb's copy has only in-frame clones and leaves some out. In the table there are 30,000 to 45,000 clones, 88% of which are singletons. The specimen sequenced was PBMCs. The source is a human donor with T large granular lymphocyte leukemia. Some clones in this sample may be carry-over from other donors' samples.

This chain connects TRBV29-1 to TRBJ2-7; D is possibly TRBD1 or TRBD2 (5 bases each). Germline assignment: CDR1 SQVTM and CDR2 ANQGSEA. The CDR3 runs 13 residues. V lost 6 bases, J lost 0 bases, and 12 bases lay in between. Written as DNA, the CDR3 is TGCAGCGTGACCGGGACCGACTCCTACGAGCAGTACTTC. This codes for CSVTGTDSYEQYF.

V usage is TRBV4-1 and J usage is TRBJ2-2; tentative D call: TRBD1 (6 bases). Trimming pared 1 base from V and 1 base from J, leaving 13 bases between. Germline CDR1 reads MGHRA; CDR2 reads YSYEKL. This CDR3 contains 17 residues. CDR3 coding DNA: TGCGCCAGCAGCCAAGTGGGGGCAGGAAGGAACACCGGGGAGCTGTTTTTT. Amino acid sequence: CASSQVGAGRNTGELFF.

For the CDR3, the DNA is TGTGCCAGCAGCTTAGCAAGGGGTAATCAGCCCCAGCATTTT. It specifies CASSLARGNQPQHF. The chain is built from TRBV7-2 and TRBJ1-5; TRBD1 might be the D (5 bases). The CDR3 sequence is 14 residues long. V was clipped by 0 bases and J by 4 bases, with 7 bases between them. Per the germline V gene, CDR1 is SGHTA and CDR2 is FQGNSA.

This rearrangement joins TRBV13 to TRBJ2-3; perhaps TRBD2 as D (5 bases). Germline loops: CDR1 PRHDT, CDR2 FYEKMQ (reference sequence). The CDR3 length is 14 residues. The ends were cut back, 5 bases at V and 2 bases at J, with 11 bases in the middle. The CDR3 DNA reads TGTGCCAGCAGCGTTGCGGGTCCCACAGATACGCAGTATTTT. Translation: CASSVAGPTDTQYF.

The chain links TRBV5-4 to TRBJ1-4, with unresolved D. The CDR3 spans 12 residues. V lost 0 bases and J lost 8, with 5 bases in between. Germline assignment: CDR1 SGHNT and CDR2 YYREEE (reference sequence). The CDR3 reads CASSLGEEKLFF. CDR3 nucleotide sequence: TGTGCCAGCAGCTTGGGAGAGGAAAAACTGTTTTTT.

This chain connects TRBV7-2 to TRBJ1-5, with 9 bases that match TRBD1. The V segment lost 5 bases and the J segment 2 bases; nucleotides outside the gene matches: 13. The CDR3 has 18 amino acids. Looked up from germline, CDR1 is SGHTA and CDR2 is FQGNSA. CDR3 nucleotides: TGTGCCAGCAGCCTTGGGACAGGGAAGGGTTTGGGCAATCAGCCCCAGCATTTT. Its translation: CASSLGTGKGLGNQPQHF.

V and J are TRBV6-1 and TRBJ2-1; D ambiguous. Trimming removed 2 bases from V and 0 bases from J, with 11 bases in between. The CDR3 length is 16 residues. Germline V lookup: CDR1 MNHNS, CDR2 SASEGT. CDR3 sequence: CASSEWRTSSYNEQFF. The CDR3 nucleotides are TGTGCCAGCAGTGAATGGCGGACCAGCTCCTACAATGAGCAGTTCTTC.

The V call is TRBV5-1, the J call TRBJ1-6; 7 bases are a match to TRBD1. CDR1 SGHRS and CDR2 YFSETQ come from the germline V gene. Unmatched junction bases numbered 0, after V lost 4 bases and J lost 5 bases. The CDR3 is made up of 13 amino acids. The DNA of the CDR3 is TGCGCCAGCAGCGACAGGGATAATTCACCCCTCCACTTT. The encoded protein is CASSDRDNSPLHF.

The chain combines TRBV5-6 with TRBJ1-6; D not resolved. V gave up 4 bases and J gave up 10 bases, with 18 bases separating them. The germline gives CDR1 SGHDT, CDR2 YYEEEE. The CDR3 consists of 15 residues. The CDR3 DNA reads as TGTGCCAGCAGCCCGTGGGTCGACGCGGGATCACCCCTCCACTTT. It encodes CASSPWVDAGSPLHF.